This T cell receptor (beta chain) was recorded in a study of blood T cell repertoires in COVID-19. Germline CDR1 reads SQVTM; CDR2 reads ANQGSEA. The CDR3 runs 12 residues. Data came from immunoSEQ multiplex PCR; TCRdb stores just in-frame clones and leaves some out. Among about 180,000 clones listed, about 82% were seen once. The sample was peripheral blood. This chain uses TRBV29-1 with TRBJ2-1; TRBD1 matches at 9 bases. This clonotype was sampled from a man between 65 and 85 years old with active or convalescent COVID-19. The CDR3 DNA reads TGCACCTACAGGGGGCGTCTCCATGAGCAGTTCTTC. Its translation is CTYRGRLHEQFF.